Below are 12 T cell receptor beta chains sequenced from a single sample in a study of control samples from healthy donors and cancer patients. Assay used: immunoSEQ multiplex PCR; TCRdb lists only in-frame clones, some missing. The sample consists of about 98,000 clones, roughly 82% of them appearing once. The sequenced sample was blood. Every receptor here comes from a man in his sixties in good health.

This sequence joins TRBV19 and TRBJ2-1; possibly TRBD2 for D (6 bases). CDR1 and CDR2 from the germline V gene are LNHDA and SQIVND (reference sequence). This CDR3 has 15 amino acids. V was trimmed by 2 bases and J by 9 bases, leaving 17 bases between them. CDR3 nucleotides: TGTGCCAGTAGTATATCCGGGAGCGTCTGGGGTGAGCAGTTCTTC. Its protein is CASSISGSVWGEQFF.

This chain connects TRBV11-2 to TRBJ2-1, with TRBD2 matching 9 bases. The germline V gene encodes CDR1 SGHAT and CDR2 FQNNGV. The ends lost 5 bases at V and 4 bases at J; junction bases unmatched: 6. This CDR3 region has 15 residues. The CDR3 sequence: CASSQVAGAYNEQFF. DNA for the CDR3: TGTGCCAGCAGCCAAGTAGCGGGAGCTTACAATGAGCAGTTCTTC.

The V and J genes are TRBV30 and TRBJ2-3; no reliable D call. CDR1 and CDR2 (germline): GTSNPN, SVGIG (reference sequence). This CDR3 is built from 13 residues. V lost 0 bases, J lost 3 bases, and 7 bases lay in between. DNA for the CDR3: TGTGCCTGGAGTGTTATAGCAACAGATACGCAGTATTTT. Protein: CAWSVIATDTQYF.

The gene calls are TRBV5-1 and TRBJ2-7; D might be TRBD1 (5 bases). V shed 5 bases and J shed 5 bases, with 17 bases lying between them. The CDR3 spans 14 residues. Germline-derived CDR1 and CDR2 are SGHRS and YFSETQ. CDR3 amino acids: CASRRQGTLNEQYF. In DNA, the CDR3 is TGCGCCAGCAGGCGGCAGGGTACACTAAACGAGCAGTACTTC.

The chain uses TRBV6-6 and TRBJ1-3, with unresolved D. With 6 bases removed from V and 4 bases from J, the gap between germline ends came to 7 bases. CDR3 length: 12 amino acids. CDR1 MNHNY and CDR2 SVGAGI come from the germline V gene (reference sequence). CDR3 sequence (DNA): TGTGCCAGCAGCCAGACAGGAAACACCATATATTTT. It encodes CASSQTGNTIYF.

The chain uses TRBV9 and TRBJ1-2, with 8 bases matching TRBD1. Germline CDR1 reads SGDLS; CDR2 reads YYNGEE. This CDR3 contains 16 residues. J lost 4 bases, V lost 2 bases, and 10 bases had no gene match. CDR3 residues: CASSVVPDRGPYGYTF. The DNA of the CDR3 is TGTGCCAGCAGCGTCGTGCCCGACAGGGGCCCCTATGGCTACACCTTC.

The rearrangement uses TRBV19 and TRBJ2-3; TRBD1 aligns across 9 bases. Looked up from germline, CDR1 is LNHDA and CDR2 is SQIVND (reference sequence). The CDR3 runs 16 residues. The V and J ends lost 5 bases and 0 bases, in that order; junction bases with no gene match: 6. The CDR3 region has the DNA TGTGCCAGTAGTCCGGGGACAGGGCCTAGCACAGATACGCAGTATTTT. Protein sequence: CASSPGTGPSTDTQYF.

This chain links TRBV28 with TRBJ1-5; D ambiguous. CDR1 MDHEN and CDR2 SYDVKM come from the germline V gene. The CDR3 has 15 residues. V was cut by 3 bases and J by 4 bases, with 13 bases left in between. The CDR3 nucleotides are TGTGCCAGCAGTTTGAAAGGCGGTGGGAATCAGCCCCAGCATTTT. This gives the protein CASSLKGGGNQPQHF.

The chain couples TRBV7-9 to TRBJ2-5; tentatively, D is TRBD1 or TRBD2 (5 bases each). This CDR3 has 14 amino acids. V lost 3 bases and J lost 1, with 9 bases in between. From germline, CDR1 is SEHNR and CDR2 FQNEAQ (reference sequence). CDR3 sequence: CASSFWGTQETQYF. The CDR3 coding sequence is TGTGCCAGCAGCTTTTGGGGGACCCAAGAGACCCAGTACTTC.

The chain has TRBV2 and TRBJ2-4, with D unclear. V was pared by 3 bases and J by 0 bases, with 9 bases between. The V gene's germline CDR1 is SNHLY and CDR2 FYNNEI. This CDR3 spans 15 amino acids. The CDR3 loop is CASSDTGLAKNIQYF. As DNA, the CDR3 is TGTGCCAGCAGTGATACCGGGCTAGCCAAAAACATTCAGTACTTC. The full variable domain, with the rest looked up from reference TRBV2 and TRBJ2-4, is EPEVTQTPSHQVTQMGQEVILRCVPISNHLYFYWYRQILGQKVEFLVSFYNNEISEKSEIFDDQFSVERPDGSNFTLKIRSTKLEDSAMYFCASSDTGLAKNIQYFGAGTRLSVL.

Only a few counts were recorded for this clone. The V call is TRBV12-3 or TRBV12-4, the J call TRBJ1-5; tentatively, D is TRBD1 (6 bases). V lost 6 bases to trimming and J lost 6 bases, with 12 bases between them. CDR3 length: 13 amino acids. The DNA of the CDR3 is TGTGCCAGCAGAGCACAGGGAGGTCAGCCCCAGCATTTT. Protein sequence: CASRAQGGQPQHF.

This chain connects TRBV2 to TRBJ2-2; D is possibly TRBD1 (6 bases). Per the germline V gene, CDR1 is SNHLY and CDR2 is FYNNEI. CDR3 length: 15 residues. V lost 6 bases to trimming and J lost 0 bases, with 11 bases between them. As DNA, the CDR3 is TGTGCCAGCAGGGAGACAGGAACGAACACCGGGGAGCTGTTTTTT. This encodes CASRETGTNTGELFF.